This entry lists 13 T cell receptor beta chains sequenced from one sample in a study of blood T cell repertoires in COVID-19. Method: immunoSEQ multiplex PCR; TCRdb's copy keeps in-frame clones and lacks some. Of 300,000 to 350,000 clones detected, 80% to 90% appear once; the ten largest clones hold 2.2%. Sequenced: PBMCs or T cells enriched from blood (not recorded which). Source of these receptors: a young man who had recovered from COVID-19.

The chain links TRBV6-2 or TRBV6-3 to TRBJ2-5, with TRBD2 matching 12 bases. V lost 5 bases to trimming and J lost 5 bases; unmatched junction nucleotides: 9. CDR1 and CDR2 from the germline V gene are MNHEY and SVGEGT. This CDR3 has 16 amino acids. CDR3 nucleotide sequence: TGTGCCAGCAGTCGGACTAGCGGGGACCTCCGGGAGACCCAGTACTTC. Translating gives CASSRTSGDLRETQYF.

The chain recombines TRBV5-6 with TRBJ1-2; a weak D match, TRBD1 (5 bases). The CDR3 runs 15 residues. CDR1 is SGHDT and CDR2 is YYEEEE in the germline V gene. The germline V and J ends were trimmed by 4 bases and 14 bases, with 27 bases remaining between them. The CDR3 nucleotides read TGTGCCAGCAGCGGTAACCCCTCCCCCATCATTAAGGGGACCTTC. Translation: CASSGNPSPIIKGTF. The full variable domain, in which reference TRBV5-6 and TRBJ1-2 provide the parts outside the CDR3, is DAGVTQSPTHLIKTRGQQVTLRCSPKSGHDTVSWYQQALGQGPQFIFQYYEEEERQRGNFPDRFSGHQFPNYSSELNVNALLLGDSALYLCASSGNPSPIIKGTFGSGTRLTVV.

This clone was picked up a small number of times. The CDR3: CASSNRGGVGTDTQYF. Here the CDR3 DNA reads TGTGCCAGCAGTAACCGGGGGGGCGTCGGGACAGATACGCAGTATTTT. The chain joins TRBV6-4 to TRBJ2-3; 8 positions match TRBD2. The J segment lost 3 bases and the V segment lost 5 bases, leaving 10 bases of the junction unmatched. The CDR3 runs 16 residues. Germline lookup yields CDR1 MRHNA and CDR2 SNTAGT.

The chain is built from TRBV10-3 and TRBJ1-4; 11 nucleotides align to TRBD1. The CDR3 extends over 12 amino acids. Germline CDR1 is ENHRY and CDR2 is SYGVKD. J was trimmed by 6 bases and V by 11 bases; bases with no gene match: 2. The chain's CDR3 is CAAGQGDEKLFF. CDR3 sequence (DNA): TGTGCCGCGGGACAGGGGGATGAAAAACTGTTTTTT.

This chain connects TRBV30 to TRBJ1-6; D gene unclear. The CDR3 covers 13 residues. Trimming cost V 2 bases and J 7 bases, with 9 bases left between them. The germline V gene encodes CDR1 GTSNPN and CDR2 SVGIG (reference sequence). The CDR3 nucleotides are TGTGCCTGGAGTAACAGCCAAAATTCACCCCTCCACTTT. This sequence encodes CAWSNSQNSPLHF. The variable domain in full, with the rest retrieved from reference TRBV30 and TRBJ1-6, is SQTIHQWPATLVQPVGSPLSLECTVEGTSNPNLYWYRQAAGRGLQLLFYSVGIGQISSEVPQNLSASRPQDRQFILSSKKLLLSDSGFYLCAWSNSQNSPLHFGNGTRLTVT.

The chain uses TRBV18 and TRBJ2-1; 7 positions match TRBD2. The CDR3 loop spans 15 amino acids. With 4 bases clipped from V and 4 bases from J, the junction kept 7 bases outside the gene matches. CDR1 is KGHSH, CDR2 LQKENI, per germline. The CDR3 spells CASSLSGFAYNEQFF. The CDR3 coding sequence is TGTGCCAGCTCACTTAGCGGGTTCGCTTACAATGAGCAGTTCTTC.

The CDR3 DNA follows: TGTGCCTGGTTTTCCGGACAGGGGGATATTGGCGAGCAGTACTTC. Translated: CAWFSGQGDIGEQYF. The gene calls are TRBV30 and TRBJ2-7; 10 bases align to TRBD1. Per the germline V gene, CDR1 is GTSNPN and CDR2 is SVGIG (reference sequence). The CDR3 is 15 residues long. Trimming at V came to 5 bases and at J to 6 bases, leaving 13 bases not matched to a gene.

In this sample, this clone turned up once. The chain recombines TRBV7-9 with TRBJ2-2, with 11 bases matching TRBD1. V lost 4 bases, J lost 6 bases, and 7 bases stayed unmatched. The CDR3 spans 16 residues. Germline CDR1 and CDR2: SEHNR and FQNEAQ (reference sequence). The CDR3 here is CASSSPRTGGPGELFF. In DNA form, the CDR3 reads TGTGCCAGCAGCTCGCCTCGGACAGGGGGCCCCGGGGAGCTGTTTTTT. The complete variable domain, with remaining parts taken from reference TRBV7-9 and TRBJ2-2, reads DTGVSQNPRHKITKRGQNVTFRCDPISEHNRLYWYRQTLGQGPEFLTYFQNEAQLEKSRLLSDRFSAERPKGSFSTLEIQRTEQGDSAMYLCASSSPRTGGPGELFFGEGSRLTVL.

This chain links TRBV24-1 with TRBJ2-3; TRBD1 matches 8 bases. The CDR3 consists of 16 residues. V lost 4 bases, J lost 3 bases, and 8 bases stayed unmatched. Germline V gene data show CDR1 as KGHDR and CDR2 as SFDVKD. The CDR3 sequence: CATSDPGQASTDTQYF. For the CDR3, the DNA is TGTGCCACCAGTGACCCGGGACAGGCTAGTACAGATACGCAGTATTTT.

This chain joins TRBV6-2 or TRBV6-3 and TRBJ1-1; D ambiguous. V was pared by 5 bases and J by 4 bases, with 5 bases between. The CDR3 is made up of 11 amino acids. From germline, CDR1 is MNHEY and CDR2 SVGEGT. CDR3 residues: CASSRSTEAFF. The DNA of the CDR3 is TGTGCCAGCAGTAGGAGCACTGAAGCTTTCTTT.

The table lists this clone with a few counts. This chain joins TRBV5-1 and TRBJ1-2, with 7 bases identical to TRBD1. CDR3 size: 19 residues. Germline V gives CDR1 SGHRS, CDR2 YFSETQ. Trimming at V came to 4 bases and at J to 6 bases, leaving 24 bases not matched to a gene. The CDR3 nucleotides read TGCGCCAGCAGCCCGCACATCGGACAGGCCGCGGTTGCATGGGATGGCTACACCTTC. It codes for CASSPHIGQAAVAWDGYTF.

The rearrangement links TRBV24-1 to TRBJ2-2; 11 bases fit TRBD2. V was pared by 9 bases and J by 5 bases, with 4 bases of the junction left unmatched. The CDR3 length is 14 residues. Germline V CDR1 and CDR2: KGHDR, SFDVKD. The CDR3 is CATGASGGTGELFF. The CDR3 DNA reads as TGTGCCACCGGGGCTAGCGGGGGGACCGGGGAGCTGTTTTTT.

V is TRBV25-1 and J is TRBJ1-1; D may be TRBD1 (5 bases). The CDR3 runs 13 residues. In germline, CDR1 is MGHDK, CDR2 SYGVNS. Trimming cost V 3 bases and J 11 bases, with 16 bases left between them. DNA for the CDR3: TGTGCCAGCAGTGACAGGGTTGGGTTCCGGGCTTTCTTT. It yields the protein CASSDRVGFRAFF.